This is a list of T cell receptor beta chains from one sample in a study of cytomegalovirus exposure and HLA in healthy donors. Produced via immunoSEQ multiplex PCR; TCRdb's table is partial and in-frame only. The sample holds 100,000 to 150,000 clones, roughly 75% seen once. The sequencing sample was made of PBMCs. The origin of the receptors is a young man in good health and CMV-seronegative. Each CDR3 is given with its conserved first and last residue. Fields, in order: clone size, V gene, CDR3 length, D gene, J gene, CDR3 DNA, CDR3 protein. The D gene is left open where the match is weak. Clone size, where shown, is once, few, many, or a class for clones that have expanded.

clone_size: NA
v_call: TRBV6-5
cdr3_length: 14
d_call: TRBD1
j_call: TRBJ1-2
cdr3_nt: TGTGCCAGCAGATGGGACAGGGCTTCCTATGGCTACACCTTC
cdr3_aa: CASRWDRASYGYTF

clone_size: NA
v_call: TRBV4-2
cdr3_length: 15
d_call: TRBD2
j_call: TRBJ2-1
cdr3_nt: TGTGCCAGCAGCCAAGAGGGACTAGCGGACAATGAGCAGTTCTTC
cdr3_aa: CASSQEGLADNEQFF

clone_size: NA
v_call: TRBV9
cdr3_length: 16
d_call: TRBD1
j_call: TRBJ2-3
cdr3_nt: TGTGCCAGCAGCGTAGACCAGGGGGCAGTTACAGATACGCAGTATTTT
cdr3_aa: CASSVDQGAVTDTQYF

clone_size: NA
v_call: TRBV7-9
cdr3_length: 16
d_call: NA
j_call: TRBJ1-5
cdr3_nt: TGTGCCAGCAGTTTAGGGACGGGGGATAGCAATCAGCCCCAGCATTTT
cdr3_aa: CASSLGTGDSNQPQHF

clone_size: NA
v_call: TRBV11-2
cdr3_length: 15
d_call: NA
j_call: TRBJ2-2
cdr3_nt: TGTGCCAGCAGTCGGGGTGGGGTGAGCACCGGGGAGCTGTTTTTT
cdr3_aa: CASSRGGVSTGELFF

clone_size: NA
v_call: TRBV27
cdr3_length: 13
d_call: NA
j_call: TRBJ2-5
cdr3_nt: TGTGCCAGCAGTTTATGGCCCAGGGAGACCCAGTACTTC
cdr3_aa: CASSLWPRETQYF

clone_size: NA
v_call: TRBV7-2
cdr3_length: 15
d_call: TRBD2
j_call: TRBJ2-7
cdr3_nt: TGTGCCAGCAGCCTTAGCGGGGGCACGACCTACGAGCAGTACTTC
cdr3_aa: CASSLSGGTTYEQYF

clone_size: NA
v_call: TRBV27
cdr3_length: 14
d_call: TRBD1
j_call: TRBJ1-2
cdr3_nt: TGTGCCAGCAGTTTAGAGGGGGCAGCGTATGGCTACACCTTC
cdr3_aa: CASSLEGAAYGYTF

clone_size: NA
v_call: TRBV6-5
cdr3_length: 15
d_call: TRBD2
j_call: TRBJ2-7
cdr3_nt: TGTGCCAGCAGTTATCCGACTAGCGGGAGGGGGACGCAGTACTTC
cdr3_aa: CASSYPTSGRGTQYF

clone_size: NA
v_call: TRBV5-4
cdr3_length: 14
d_call: TRBD1
j_call: TRBJ2-5
cdr3_nt: TGTGCCAGCAGCGCAATACAGGGGGGAGAGACCCAGTACTTC
cdr3_aa: CASSAIQGGETQYF

clone_size: once
v_call: TRBV2
cdr3_length: 13
d_call: TRBD1
j_call: TRBJ1-2
cdr3_nt: TGTGCCAGCAGAGGGACAGGGGCTCATGGCTACACCTTC
cdr3_aa: CASRGTGAHGYTF

clone_size: once
v_call: TRBV5-1
cdr3_length: 15
d_call: NA
j_call: TRBJ1-4
cdr3_nt: TGCGCCAGCAGCTTGGAACGAGGGGGTTACGAAAAACTGTTTTTT
cdr3_aa: CASSLERGGYEKLFF

clone_size: NA
v_call: TRBV27
cdr3_length: 16
d_call: NA
j_call: TRBJ1-6
cdr3_nt: TGTGCCAGCAGCTTGGGGGGGGCGAGTTATAATTCACCCCTCCACTTT
cdr3_aa: CASSLGGASYNSPLHF

clone_size: NA
v_call: TRBV5-1
cdr3_length: 16
d_call: TRBD2
j_call: TRBJ2-1
cdr3_nt: TGCGCCAGCAGCTTTTATAGCGGGAGCTCCTACAATGAGCAGTTCTTC
cdr3_aa: CASSFYSGSSYNEQFF

clone_size: once
v_call: TRBV5-1
cdr3_length: 14
d_call: TRBD2
j_call: TRBJ2-5
cdr3_nt: TGCGCCAGCAGCTTTCCGGGGGGGAAAGAGACCCAGTACTTC
cdr3_aa: CASSFPGGKETQYF

clone_size: NA
v_call: TRBV9
cdr3_length: 13
d_call: TRBD2
j_call: TRBJ2-3
cdr3_nt: TGTGCCAGCAGCATTAGCGGGAGAGATACGCAGTATTTT
cdr3_aa: CASSISGRDTQYF

clone_size: NA
v_call: TRBV7-9
cdr3_length: 13
d_call: TRBD2
j_call: TRBJ2-1
cdr3_nt: TGTGCCAGCAGCCAGGGAGGGAGGGCTGAGCAGTTCTTC
cdr3_aa: CASSQGGRAEQFF

clone_size: NA
v_call: TRBV27
cdr3_length: 13
d_call: TRBD1
j_call: TRBJ2-1
cdr3_nt: TGTGCCACCAGGACAGGGGCCGCCAATGAGCAGTTCTTC
cdr3_aa: CATRTGAANEQFF

clone_size: NA
v_call: TRBV28
cdr3_length: 14
d_call: TRBD2
j_call: TRBJ2-3
cdr3_nt: TGTGCCAGCAGTCCCCCGGGACTAGCAGATACGCAGTATTTT
cdr3_aa: CASSPPGLADTQYF

clone_size: NA
v_call: TRBV15
cdr3_length: 14
d_call: TRBD2
j_call: TRBJ2-7
cdr3_nt: TGTGCCACCAGCGGAGGGAGGGGCGACTACGAGCAGTACTTC
cdr3_aa: CATSGGRGDYEQYF

clone_size: NA
v_call: TRBV28
cdr3_length: 14
d_call: NA
j_call: TRBJ2-2
cdr3_nt: TGTGCCAGCAGTTTAACAGGAGCGACCGGGGAGCTGTTTTTT
cdr3_aa: CASSLTGATGELFF

clone_size: few
v_call: TRBV9
cdr3_length: 10
d_call: TRBD2
j_call: TRBJ2-5
cdr3_nt: TGTGCCCGGGGGGGGGAGACCCAGTACTTC
cdr3_aa: CARGGETQYF

clone_size: NA
v_call: TRBV19
cdr3_length: 15
d_call: TRBD1
j_call: TRBJ1-6
cdr3_nt: TGTGCCAGTAGCAGGGGGACAGGGGATGGCTCACCCCTCCACTTT
cdr3_aa: CASSRGTGDGSPLHF

clone_size: NA
v_call: TRBV4-2
cdr3_length: 13
d_call: NA
j_call: TRBJ1-1
cdr3_nt: TGTGCCAGCAGCCCCACAGGGAACACTGAAGCTTTCTTT
cdr3_aa: CASSPTGNTEAFF

clone_size: NA
v_call: TRBV28
cdr3_length: 14
d_call: TRBD1
j_call: TRBJ1-2
cdr3_nt: TGTGCCAGCAGTCCAGGGGGAGCGAAGCCTGGCTACACCTTC
cdr3_aa: CASSPGGAKPGYTF

clone_size: NA
v_call: TRBV6-1
cdr3_length: 15
d_call: TRBD2
j_call: TRBJ2-7
cdr3_nt: TGTGCCAGCAGTGCTCTCAGCGGGGATTTCCACGAGCAGTACTTC
cdr3_aa: CASSALSGDFHEQYF

clone_size: NA
v_call: TRBV10-3
cdr3_length: 18
d_call: TRBD1
j_call: TRBJ2-1
cdr3_nt: TGTGCCATCAGTGACCCGGACAGGGCCCTAAGCTCCTACAATGAGCAGTTCTTC
cdr3_aa: CAISDPDRALSSYNEQFF

clone_size: NA
v_call: TRBV11-2
cdr3_length: 16
d_call: TRBD1
j_call: TRBJ1-6
cdr3_nt: TGTGCCAGCAGCTTAGAACAGGGGGCGGCTAATTCACCCCTCCACTTT
cdr3_aa: CASSLEQGAANSPLHF

clone_size: once
v_call: TRBV19
cdr3_length: 14
d_call: NA
j_call: TRBJ2-5
cdr3_nt: TGTGCCAGTAGTATATTCCAAGCGGCGGAGACCCAGTACTTC
cdr3_aa: CASSIFQAAETQYF

clone_size: NA
v_call: TRBV6-5
cdr3_length: 15
d_call: NA
j_call: TRBJ2-7
cdr3_nt: TGTGCCAGCAGCAAAAAGCCAGGGCCAGCCTACGAGCAGTACTTC
cdr3_aa: CASSKKPGPAYEQYF

clone_size: NA
v_call: TRBV10-3
cdr3_length: 11
d_call: NA
j_call: TRBJ2-3
cdr3_nt: TGTGCCATCAGTTACACAGATACGCAGTATTTT
cdr3_aa: CAISYTDTQYF

clone_size: NA
v_call: TRBV7-2
cdr3_length: 16
d_call: TRBD2
j_call: TRBJ2-1
cdr3_nt: TGTGCGGCGGTAGCGGGGGGACAGAGCTCCTACAATGAGCAGTTCTTC
cdr3_aa: CAAVAGGQSSYNEQFF

clone_size: NA
v_call: TRBV5-1
cdr3_length: 13
d_call: NA
j_call: TRBJ2-5
cdr3_nt: TGCGCCAGCAGCTCCGCAGGGTATGAGACCCAGTACTTC
cdr3_aa: CASSSAGYETQYF

clone_size: NA
v_call: TRBV6-1
cdr3_length: 14
d_call: TRBD1
j_call: TRBJ2-2
cdr3_nt: TGTGCCAGCAGGGGGACAGGTCTGCCCGGGGAGCTGTTTTTT
cdr3_aa: CASRGTGLPGELFF

clone_size: NA
v_call: TRBV5-8
cdr3_length: 17
d_call: TRBD1
j_call: TRBJ2-2
cdr3_nt: TGTGCCAGCAGCCCGCTCCCGGGACAGGGGGAGGTCGGGGAGCTGTTTTTT
cdr3_aa: CASSPLPGQGEVGELFF

clone_size: NA
v_call: TRBV19
cdr3_length: 14
d_call: NA
j_call: TRBJ2-7
cdr3_nt: TGTGCCAGTTCGGGCCAACCGGGAGTTAGCGAGCAGTACTTC
cdr3_aa: CASSGQPGVSEQYF

clone_size: NA
v_call: TRBV7-9
cdr3_length: 15
d_call: NA
j_call: TRBJ2-1
cdr3_nt: TGTGCCAGCAGCTTGCAGCGGGCCCGATTCAATGAGCAGTTCTTC
cdr3_aa: CASSLQRARFNEQFF

clone_size: NA
v_call: TRBV15
cdr3_length: 13
d_call: NA
j_call: TRBJ1-1
cdr3_nt: TGTGCCACCAGCAGAGATTCCCAGGGTAAGGCTTTCTTT
cdr3_aa: CATSRDSQGKAFF

clone_size: NA
v_call: TRBV29-1
cdr3_length: 8
d_call: NA
j_call: TRBJ2-7
cdr3_nt: TGCAGCATCAGGGCTCAGTACTTC
cdr3_aa: CSIRAQYF

clone_size: NA
v_call: TRBV18
cdr3_length: 12
d_call: TRBD1
j_call: TRBJ2-7
cdr3_nt: TGTGCCAGCTCACCAACAGGGGTTGAGCAGTACTTC
cdr3_aa: CASSPTGVEQYF

clone_size: NA
v_call: TRBV28
cdr3_length: 16
d_call: TRBD2
j_call: TRBJ2-3
cdr3_nt: TGTGCCAGCAGCCCTTCGGGCGGGAGGGGCACAGATACGCAGTATTTT
cdr3_aa: CASSPSGGRGTDTQYF